These T cell receptor beta chains were read from a single sample in a study of blood T cells in healthy people across ages. TCRdb fed the 5' RACE reads into MiXCR, producing one record per CDR3 protein. This table has about 940,000 distinct CDR3 sequences, approximately 49% appearing once. Sequencing used blood. These receptors originate from a man aged 25 to 45 in good health. Each CDR3 is given with its conserved first and last residue. The order of the fields is CDR3 protein, CDR3 DNA, clone size, V gene, D gene, J gene, CDR3 length. A D gene is named only where the DNA matches it firmly. Clone size is not always given. Where it is, it says once, few, many or a class for expanded clones.

CDR3 protein: CASSFRRSSTDTQYF
CDR3 DNA: TGTGCCAGCAGCTTCAGACGGAGCTCCACAGATACGCAGTATTTT
clone size: few
V gene: TRBV7-2
D gene: .
J gene: TRBJ2-3
CDR3 length: 15

CDR3 protein: CSAREPPTGTYTF
CDR3 DNA: TGCAGTGCTAGAGAACCACCGACGGGGACCTACACCTTC
clone size: .
V gene: TRBV20-1
D gene: .
J gene: TRBJ1-2
CDR3 length: 13

CDR3 protein: CASEKGDEVETQYF
CDR3 DNA: TGTGCCAGTGAAAAGGGGGACGAGGTAGAGACCCAGTACTTC
clone size: .
V gene: TRBV7-9
D gene: .
J gene: TRBJ2-5
CDR3 length: 14

CDR3 protein: CASWGAGGTSYEQYF
CDR3 DNA: TGTGCCAGCTGGGGAGCGGGAGGAACCTCCTACGAGCAGTACTTC
clone size: .
V gene: TRBV27
D gene: TRBD2
J gene: TRBJ2-7
CDR3 length: 15

CDR3 protein: CASSRWAQGTEAFF
CDR3 DNA: TGTGCCAGCAGCCGGTGGGCGCAGGGCACTGAAGCTTTCTTT
clone size: .
V gene: TRBV14
D gene: .
J gene: TRBJ1-1
CDR3 length: 14

CDR3 protein: CASSAFSRTEAFF
CDR3 DNA: TGTGCCAGCAGTGCCTTCTCAAGAACTGAAGCTTTCTTT
clone size: .
V gene: TRBV12-3/TRBV12-4
D gene: .
J gene: TRBJ1-1
CDR3 length: 13

CDR3 protein: CAWKKGGRETQYF
CDR3 DNA: TGTGCCTGGAAGAAAGGGGGCCGAGAGACCCAGTACTTC
clone size: .
V gene: TRBV30
D gene: TRBD1
J gene: TRBJ2-5
CDR3 length: 13

CDR3 protein: CSAGFYTDEQFF
CDR3 DNA: TGCAGTGCGGGATTCTACACCGATGAGCAGTTCTTC
clone size: few
V gene: TRBV20-1
D gene: .
J gene: TRBJ2-1
CDR3 length: 12

CDR3 protein: CASSLGARVRTREAFF
CDR3 DNA: TGTGCCAGCAGCTTAGGAGCCAGGGTAAGGACCAGAGAAGCTTTCTTT
clone size: once
V gene: TRBV7-2
D gene: .
J gene: TRBJ1-1
CDR3 length: 16

CDR3 protein: CAWSTTHGYTF
CDR3 DNA: TGTGCCTGGAGTACGACACATGGCTACACCTTC
clone size: .
V gene: TRBV30
D gene: .
J gene: TRBJ1-2
CDR3 length: 11

CDR3 protein: CASSRELNIQYF
CDR3 DNA: TGTGCCAGCAGCCGAGAATTAAACATTCAGTACTTC
clone size: .
V gene: TRBV14
D gene: .
J gene: TRBJ2-4
CDR3 length: 12

CDR3 protein: CASRPQGNPRETQYF
CDR3 DNA: TGTGCCAGCAGACCACAAGGGAATCCAAGGGAGACCCAGTACTTC
clone size: .
V gene: TRBV28
D gene: .
J gene: TRBJ2-5
CDR3 length: 15

CDR3 protein: CIPKEGTVSTNEKLFF
CDR3 DNA: TGCATTCCCAAAGAGGGGACTGTCTCAACTAATGAAAAACTGTTTTTT
clone size: .
V gene: TRBV29-1
D gene: .
J gene: TRBJ1-4
CDR3 length: 16

CDR3 protein: CASSIPIRLAGVNTQYF
CDR3 DNA: TGTGCCAGCAGTATCCCAATACGACTAGCGGGGGTAAATACGCAGTATTTT
clone size: .
V gene: TRBV6-2/TRBV6-3
D gene: TRBD2
J gene: TRBJ2-3
CDR3 length: 17

CDR3 protein: CASGGTGGAYEQYF
CDR3 DNA: TGTGCCAGCGGCGGGACAGGGGGCGCCTACGAGCAGTACTTC
clone size: .
V gene: TRBV28
D gene: TRBD1
J gene: TRBJ2-7
CDR3 length: 14

CDR3 protein: CSASETGTGVNEKLFF
CDR3 DNA: TGCAGTGCTTCAGAAACCGGGACAGGGGTAAATGAAAAACTGTTTTTT
clone size: .
V gene: TRBV20-1
D gene: TRBD1
J gene: TRBJ1-4
CDR3 length: 16

CDR3 protein: CASSLGGLAGGNSPLHF
CDR3 DNA: TGCGCCAGCAGCCTCGGGGGGCTTGCAGGGGGTAATTCACCCCTCCACTTT
clone size: once
V gene: TRBV4-1
D gene: TRBD1
J gene: TRBJ1-6
CDR3 length: 17

CDR3 protein: CASAVGVRSPLHF
CDR3 DNA: TGTGCCAGCGCCGTGGGGGTAAGGTCACCCCTCCACTTT
clone size: .
V gene: TRBV3-1
D gene: .
J gene: TRBJ1-6
CDR3 length: 13

CDR3 protein: CASSQERSVQRHSPLHF
CDR3 DNA: TGCGCCAGCAGCCAAGAACGGAGCGTCCAACGGCATTCACCCCTCCACTTT
clone size: .
V gene: TRBV4-1
D gene: .
J gene: TRBJ1-6
CDR3 length: 17

CDR3 protein: CATSDSTYRARENIQYF
CDR3 DNA: TGTGCCACCAGTGATTCAACCTACAGGGCTCGGGAAAACATTCAGTACTTC
clone size: .
V gene: TRBV24-1
D gene: .
J gene: TRBJ2-4
CDR3 length: 17

CDR3 protein: CASSSTGAVGTEAFF
CDR3 DNA: TGTGCCAGCAGTTCCACAGGGGCGGTAGGCACTGAAGCTTTCTTT
clone size: .
V gene: TRBV27
D gene: TRBD1
J gene: TRBJ1-1
CDR3 length: 15

CDR3 protein: CASSVAGGVGNEQFF
CDR3 DNA: TGTGCCAGCAGCGTAGCAGGAGGGGTCGGCAATGAGCAGTTCTTC
clone size: .
V gene: TRBV9
D gene: .
J gene: TRBJ2-1
CDR3 length: 15

CDR3 protein: CASRALWRGAGITPYNEQYF
CDR3 DNA: TGTGCCAGCAGGGCCCTTTGGCGGGGGGCCGGAATAACTCCCTACAATGAGCAGTACTTC
clone size: .
V gene: TRBV12-3/TRBV12-4
D gene: TRBD2
J gene: TRBJ2-5
CDR3 length: 20

CDR3 protein: CASSYGQLTYTDTQYF
CDR3 DNA: TGTGCCAGCAGTTACGGACAGCTGACTTACACAGATACGCAGTATTTT
clone size: .
V gene: TRBV6-6
D gene: .
J gene: TRBJ2-3
CDR3 length: 16

CDR3 protein: CASTLGYRGRSTDTQYF
CDR3 DNA: TGTGCCAGCACCCTTGGGTATCGGGGCAGGAGCACAGATACGCAGTATTTT
clone size: few
V gene: TRBV12-3/TRBV12-4
D gene: .
J gene: TRBJ2-3
CDR3 length: 17

CDR3 protein: CASSRRQAEGQLFF
CDR3 DNA: TGTGCCAGCAGTCGGCGCCAGGCGGAGGGACAACTGTTTTTT
clone size: few
V gene: TRBV12-3/TRBV12-4
D gene: .
J gene: TRBJ1-4
CDR3 length: 14

CDR3 protein: CASSLGPLTSGGVREYF
CDR3 DNA: TGTGCCAGCAGCTTAGGGCCGCTGACTAGCGGGGGGGTAAGAGAGTATTTT
clone size: .
V gene: TRBV7-7
D gene: TRBD2
J gene: TRBJ2-3
CDR3 length: 17

CDR3 protein: CASSLVRGGGYTF
CDR3 DNA: TGCGCCAGCAGCCTAGTGAGGGGGGGCGGCTACACCTTC
clone size: few
V gene: TRBV4-1
D gene: .
J gene: TRBJ1-2
CDR3 length: 13

CDR3 protein: CASSQDSTSGVYEQYF
CDR3 DNA: TGCGCCAGCAGCCAAGATTCGACTAGCGGGGTCTACGAGCAGTACTTC
clone size: .
V gene: TRBV4-3
D gene: TRBD2
J gene: TRBJ2-7
CDR3 length: 16

CDR3 protein: CASSPGVGGLFSGYTF
CDR3 DNA: TGTGCCAGCAGCCCAGGTGTTGGGGGGCTCTTCTCTGGCTACACCTTC
clone size: .
V gene: TRBV7-9
D gene: .
J gene: TRBJ1-2
CDR3 length: 16

CDR3 protein: CASSQEGGGGGPENIQYF
CDR3 DNA: TGCGCCAGCAGCCAAGAAGGGGGGGGAGGGGGCCCAGAAAACATTCAGTACTTC
clone size: once
V gene: TRBV4-3
D gene: .
J gene: TRBJ2-4
CDR3 length: 18

CDR3 protein: CASSPGTENNEQFF
CDR3 DNA: TGTGCCAGCAGCCCCGGGACAGAAAACAATGAGCAGTTCTTC
clone size: few
V gene: TRBV3-1
D gene: TRBD1
J gene: TRBJ2-1
CDR3 length: 14

CDR3 protein: CSARRGGGNTEAFF
CDR3 DNA: TGCAGTGCTAGGAGGGGAGGGGGGAACACTGAAGCTTTCTTT
clone size: .
V gene: TRBV20-1
D gene: .
J gene: TRBJ1-1
CDR3 length: 14